The 6 T cell receptor beta chains below were found in one sample sequenced in a study of neurological immune-mediated disorders. TCRdb redid the calling of the 5' RACE reads with MiXCR, one entry per CDR3 protein. The table shows about 59,000 distinct CDR3 sequences, with about 13% occurring only once. Sequences were obtained from PBMCs. These receptors were taken from a woman between 55 and 75 years old with HTLV-1-associated myelopathy (HAM/TSP).

This clonotype was seen repeatedly, ten times or more. The chain couples TRBV7-8 to TRBJ2-1; 9 nucleotides agree with TRBD1. From germline, CDR1 is SGHVS and CDR2 FQNEAQ. V gave up 3 bases and J gave up 8 bases; unmatched junction bases: 8. The CDR3 spans 15 residues. CDR3 DNA: TGTGCCAGCAGCTTTCCGGGACAGGGTAGGGATGAGCAGTTCTTC. Protein product: CASSFPGQGRDEQFF. Combining the CDR3 with reference TRBV7-8 and TRBJ2-1 gives the whole variable domain GAGVSQSPRYKVAKRGQDVALRCDPISGHVSLFWYQQALGQGPEFLTYFQNEAQLDKSGLPSDRFFAERPEGSVSTLKIQRTQQEDSAVYLCASSFPGQGRDEQFFGPGTRLTVL.

The table lists this clonotype with many counts. V is TRBV24-1 and J is TRBJ2-7, with D possibly TRBD2 on 6 matching bases. The length of the CDR3 is 15 residues. Germline V gene sequence: CDR1 KGHDR, CDR2 SFDVKD. Trimming took off 3 bases at V and 5 bases at J, with 16 bases between the two ends. The CDR3 nucleotides read TGTGCCACCAGTGATGTGGCCGCGGAGGGACACGAGCAGTACTTC. Translating it yields CATSDVAAEGHEQYF.

This clonotype showed up many times. The V call is TRBV10-1, the J call TRBJ2-1; D unclear. This CDR3 region has 13 residues. CDR1 and CDR2 from the germline V gene are WNHNN and SYGVQD (reference sequence). Trimming shortened V by 2 bases and J by 10 bases, and 12 bases separated the two germline ends. In DNA, the CDR3 is TGCGCCAGCAGTGAGAGGGTGATCGGGGAGCAGTTCTTC. Its translation: CASSERVIGEQFF.

This clonotype was seen ten or more times. The rearrangement uses TRBV27 and TRBJ1-1; D remains unclear. Germline-derived CDR1 and CDR2 are MNHEY and SMNVEV (reference sequence). The length of the CDR3 is 13 residues. The V end was cut by 2 bases, the J end by 3 bases, with 7 bases between. The CDR3 spells CASSLSSYTEAFF. DNA for the CDR3: TGTGCCAGCAGTTTAAGTTCCTACACTGAAGCTTTCTTT.

This clonotype has at least ten counts. The chain employs TRBV5-1 and TRBJ2-7; 7 bases are shared with TRBD1. The CDR3 is 15 residues long. Germline V gives CDR1 SGHRS, CDR2 YFSETQ. Trimming cost V 4 bases and J 6 bases; bases outside gene matches: 13. The chain's CDR3 is CASSPQGTANREQYF. In nucleotides, the CDR3 is TGCGCCAGCAGCCCACAGGGGACAGCGAACCGCGAGCAGTACTTC. The full variable domain, with the rest looked up from reference TRBV5-1 and TRBJ2-7, is KAGVTQTPRYLIKTRGQQVTLSCSPISGHRSVSWYQQTPGQGLQFLFEYFSETQRNKGNFPGRFSGRQFSNSRSEMNVSTLELGDSALYLCASSPQGTANREQYFGPGTRLTVT.

The gene calls are TRBV5-1 and TRBJ2-1, with D perhaps matching TRBD1 (6 bases). TRBJ2-7 matches the DNA end more closely, so the J call is doubtful. Looked up from germline, CDR1 is SGHRS and CDR2 is YFSETQ. CDR3 size: 14 residues. CDR3 in amino acids: CASNINTGPYEQYF. CDR3 nucleotide sequence: TGCGCCAGCAACATAAATACAGGGCCCTACGAGCAGTACTTC.